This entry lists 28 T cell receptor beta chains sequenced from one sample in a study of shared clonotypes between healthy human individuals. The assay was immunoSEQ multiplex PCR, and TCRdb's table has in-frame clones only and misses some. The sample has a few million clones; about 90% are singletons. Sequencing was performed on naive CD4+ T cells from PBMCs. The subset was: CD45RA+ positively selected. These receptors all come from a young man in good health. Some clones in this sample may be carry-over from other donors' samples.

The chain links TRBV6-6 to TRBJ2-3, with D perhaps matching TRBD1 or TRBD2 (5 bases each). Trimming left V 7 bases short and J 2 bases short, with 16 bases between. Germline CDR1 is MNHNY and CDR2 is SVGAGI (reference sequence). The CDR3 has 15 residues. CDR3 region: CASTQGRGNTDTQYF. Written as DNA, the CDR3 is TGTGCCAGCACCCAGGGACGGGGCAACACAGATACGCAGTATTTT.

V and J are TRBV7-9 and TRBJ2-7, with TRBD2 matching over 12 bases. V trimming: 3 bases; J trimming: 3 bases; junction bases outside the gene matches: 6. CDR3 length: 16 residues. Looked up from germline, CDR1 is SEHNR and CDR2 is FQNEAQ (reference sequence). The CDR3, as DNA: TGTGCCAGCAGCTTCACGACTAGCGGGGGAGACTACGAGCAGTACTTC. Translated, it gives CASSFTTSGGDYEQYF.

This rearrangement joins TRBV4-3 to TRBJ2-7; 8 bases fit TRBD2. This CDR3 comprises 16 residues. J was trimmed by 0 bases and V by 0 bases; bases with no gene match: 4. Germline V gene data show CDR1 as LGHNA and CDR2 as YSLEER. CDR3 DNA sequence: TGCGCCAGCAGCCAAGAACTAGCGGTGAGCTCCTACGAGCAGTACTTC. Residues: CASSQELAVSSYEQYF.

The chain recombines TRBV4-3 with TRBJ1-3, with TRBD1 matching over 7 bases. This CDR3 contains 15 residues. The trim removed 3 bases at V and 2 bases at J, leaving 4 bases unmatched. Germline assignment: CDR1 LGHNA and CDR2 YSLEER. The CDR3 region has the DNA TGCGCCAGCAGCCACACGACAGGGACTGGAAACACCATATATTTT. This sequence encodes CASSHTTGTGNTIYF.

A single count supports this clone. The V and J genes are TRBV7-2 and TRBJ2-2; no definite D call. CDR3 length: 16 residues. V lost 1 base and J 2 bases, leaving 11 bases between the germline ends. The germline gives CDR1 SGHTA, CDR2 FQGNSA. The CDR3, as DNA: TGTGCCAGCAGCTTAGTTAGCCTCTTAAACACCGGGGAGCTGTTTTTT. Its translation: CASSLVSLLNTGELFF.

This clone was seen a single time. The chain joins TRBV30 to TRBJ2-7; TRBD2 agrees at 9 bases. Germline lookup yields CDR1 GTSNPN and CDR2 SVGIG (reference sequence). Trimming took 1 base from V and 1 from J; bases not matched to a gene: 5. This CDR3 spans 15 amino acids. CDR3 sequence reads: CAWSGGLAKSYEQYF. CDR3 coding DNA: TGTGCCTGGAGTGGGGGACTAGCCAAATCCTACGAGCAGTACTTC.

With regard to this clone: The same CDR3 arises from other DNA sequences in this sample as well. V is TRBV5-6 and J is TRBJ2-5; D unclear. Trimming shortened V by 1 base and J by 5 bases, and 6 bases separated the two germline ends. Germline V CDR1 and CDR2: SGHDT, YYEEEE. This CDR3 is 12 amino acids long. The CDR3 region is CASSLIGETQYF. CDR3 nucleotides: TGTGCCAGCAGCTTGATAGGGGAGACCCAGTACTTC.

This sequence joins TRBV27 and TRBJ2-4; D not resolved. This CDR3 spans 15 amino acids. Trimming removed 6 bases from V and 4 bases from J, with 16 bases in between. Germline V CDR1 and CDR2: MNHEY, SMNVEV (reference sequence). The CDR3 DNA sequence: TGTGCCAGCAGCAGTAATATACCAACAAAAAACATTCAGTACTTC. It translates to CASSSNIPTKNIQYF.

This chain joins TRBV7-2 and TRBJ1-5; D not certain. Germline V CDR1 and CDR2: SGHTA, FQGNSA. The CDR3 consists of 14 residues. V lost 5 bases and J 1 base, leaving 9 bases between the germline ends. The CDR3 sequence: CASSPYGSNQPQHF. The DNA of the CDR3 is TGTGCCAGCAGCCCTTATGGAAGCAATCAGCCCCAGCATTTT.

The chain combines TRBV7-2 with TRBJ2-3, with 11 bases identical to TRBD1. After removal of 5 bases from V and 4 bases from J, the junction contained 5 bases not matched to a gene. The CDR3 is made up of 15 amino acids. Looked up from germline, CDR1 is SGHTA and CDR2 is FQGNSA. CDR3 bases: TGTGCCAGCAGCGGACAGGGGGCTGTCCCAGATACGCAGTATTTT. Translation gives CASSGQGAVPDTQYF. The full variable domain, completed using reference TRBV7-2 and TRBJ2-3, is GAGVSQSPSNKVTEKGKDVELRCDPISGHTALYWYRQSLGQGLEFLIYFQGNSAPDKSGLPSDRFSAERTGGSVSTLTIQRTQQEDSAVYLCASSGQGAVPDTQYFGPGTRLTVL.

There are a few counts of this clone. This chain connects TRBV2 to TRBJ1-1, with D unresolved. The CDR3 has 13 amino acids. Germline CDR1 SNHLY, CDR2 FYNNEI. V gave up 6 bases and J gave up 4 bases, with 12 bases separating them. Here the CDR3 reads CASRVESGTEAFF. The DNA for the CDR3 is TGTGCCAGCAGGGTCGAGTCGGGCACTGAAGCTTTCTTT.

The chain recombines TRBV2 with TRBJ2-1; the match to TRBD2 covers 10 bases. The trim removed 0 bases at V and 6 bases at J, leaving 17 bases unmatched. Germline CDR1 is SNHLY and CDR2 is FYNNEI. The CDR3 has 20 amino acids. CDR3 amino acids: CASSEALGRALAGERNEQFF. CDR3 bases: TGTGCCAGCAGTGAAGCGCTTGGCAGGGCTCTAGCGGGAGAACGCAATGAGCAGTTCTTC.

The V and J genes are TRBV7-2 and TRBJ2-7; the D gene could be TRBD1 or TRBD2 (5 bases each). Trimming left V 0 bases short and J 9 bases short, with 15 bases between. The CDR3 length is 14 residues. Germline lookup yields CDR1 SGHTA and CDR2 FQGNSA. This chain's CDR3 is CASSLAEGVGRQYF. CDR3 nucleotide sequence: TGTGCCAGCAGCTTAGCCGAAGGGGTGGGGAGGCAGTACTTC. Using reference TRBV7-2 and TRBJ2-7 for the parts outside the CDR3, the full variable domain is GAGVSQSPSNKVTEKGKDVELRCDPISGHTALYWYRQSLGQGLEFLIYFQGNSAPDKSGLPSDRFSAERTGGSVSTLTIQRTQQEDSAVYLCASSLAEGVGRQYFGPGTRLTVT.

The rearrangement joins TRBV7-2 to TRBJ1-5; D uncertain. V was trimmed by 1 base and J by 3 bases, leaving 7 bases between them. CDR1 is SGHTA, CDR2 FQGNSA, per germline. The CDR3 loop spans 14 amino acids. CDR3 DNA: TGTGCCAGCAGCTTAGAAGGGCTCAATCAGCCCCAGCATTTT. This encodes CASSLEGLNQPQHF.

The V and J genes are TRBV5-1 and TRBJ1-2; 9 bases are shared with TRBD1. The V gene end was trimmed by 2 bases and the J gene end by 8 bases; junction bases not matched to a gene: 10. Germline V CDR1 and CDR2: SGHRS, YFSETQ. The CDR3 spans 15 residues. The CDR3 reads CASSFRTGEMGGYTF. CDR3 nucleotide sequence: TGCGCCAGCAGCTTCCGGACAGGGGAGATGGGCGGCTACACCTTC.

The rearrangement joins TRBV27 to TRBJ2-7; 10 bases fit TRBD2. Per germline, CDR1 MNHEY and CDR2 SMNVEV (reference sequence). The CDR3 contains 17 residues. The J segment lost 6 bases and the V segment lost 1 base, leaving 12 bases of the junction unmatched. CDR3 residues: CASSLYAILAGESEQYF. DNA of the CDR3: TGTGCCAGCAGTTTATATGCAATCCTAGCGGGAGAGAGCGAGCAGTACTTC.

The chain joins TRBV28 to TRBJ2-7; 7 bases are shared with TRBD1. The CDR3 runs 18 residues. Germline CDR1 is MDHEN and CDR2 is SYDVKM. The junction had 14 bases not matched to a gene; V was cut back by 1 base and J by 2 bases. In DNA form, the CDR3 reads TGTGCCAGCAGTTTATCACGCCATGACGGGACAGCTCCCTACGAGCAGTACTTC. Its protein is CASSLSRHDGTAPYEQYF.

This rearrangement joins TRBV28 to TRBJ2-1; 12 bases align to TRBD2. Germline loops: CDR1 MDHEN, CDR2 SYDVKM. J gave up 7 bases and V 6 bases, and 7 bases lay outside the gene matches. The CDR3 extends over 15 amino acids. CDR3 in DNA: TGTGCCAGCAGCTCCAGACTAGCGGGAGCGAATGAGCAGTTCTTC. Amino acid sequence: CASSSRLAGANEQFF. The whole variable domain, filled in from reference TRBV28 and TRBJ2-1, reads DVKVTQSSRYLVKRTGEKVFLECVQDMDHENMFWYRQDPGLGLRLIYFSYDVKMKEKGDIPEGYSVSREKKERFSLILESASTNQTSMYLCASSSRLAGANEQFFGPGTRLTVL.

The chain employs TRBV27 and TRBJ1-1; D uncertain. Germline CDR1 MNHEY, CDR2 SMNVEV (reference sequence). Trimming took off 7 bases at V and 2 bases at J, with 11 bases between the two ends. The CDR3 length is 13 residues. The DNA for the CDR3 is TGTGCCAGCATCGAGGCCGGTAACACTGAAGCTTTCTTT. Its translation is CASIEAGNTEAFF.

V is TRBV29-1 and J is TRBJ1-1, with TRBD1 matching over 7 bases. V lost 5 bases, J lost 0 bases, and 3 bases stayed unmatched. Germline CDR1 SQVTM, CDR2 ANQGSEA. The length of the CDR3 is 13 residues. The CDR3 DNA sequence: TGCAGCGTTCTCAGGGGGGTGAACACTGAAGCTTTCTTT. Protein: CSVLRGVNTEAFF.

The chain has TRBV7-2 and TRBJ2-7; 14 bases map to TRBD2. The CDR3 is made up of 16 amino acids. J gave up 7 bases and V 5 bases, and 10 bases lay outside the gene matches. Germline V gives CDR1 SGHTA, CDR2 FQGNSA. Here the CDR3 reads CASSRYGTSGSGEQYF. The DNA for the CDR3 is TGTGCCAGCAGCAGATACGGGACTAGCGGGAGTGGAGAGCAGTACTTC.

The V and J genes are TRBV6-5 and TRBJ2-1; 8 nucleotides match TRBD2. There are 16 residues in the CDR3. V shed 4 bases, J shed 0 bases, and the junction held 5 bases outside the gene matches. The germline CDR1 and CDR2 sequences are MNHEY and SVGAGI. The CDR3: CASSSISGSSYNEQFF. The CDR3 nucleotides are TGTGCCAGCAGTTCAATAAGCGGGAGCTCCTACAATGAGCAGTTCTTC.

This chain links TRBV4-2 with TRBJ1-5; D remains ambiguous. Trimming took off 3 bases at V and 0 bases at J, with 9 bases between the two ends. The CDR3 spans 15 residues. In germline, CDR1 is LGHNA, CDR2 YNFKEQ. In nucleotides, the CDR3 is TGTGCCAGCAGCCAGGGATTACATAGCAATCAGCCCCAGCATTTT. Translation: CASSQGLHSNQPQHF.

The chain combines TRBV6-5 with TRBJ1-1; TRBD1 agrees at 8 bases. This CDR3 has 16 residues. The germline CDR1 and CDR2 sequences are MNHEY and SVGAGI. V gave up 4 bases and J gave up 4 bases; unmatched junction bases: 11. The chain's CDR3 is CASSLSAGGAGTEAFF. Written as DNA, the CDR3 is TGTGCCAGCAGTTTGAGTGCAGGGGGCGCGGGCACTGAAGCTTTCTTT.

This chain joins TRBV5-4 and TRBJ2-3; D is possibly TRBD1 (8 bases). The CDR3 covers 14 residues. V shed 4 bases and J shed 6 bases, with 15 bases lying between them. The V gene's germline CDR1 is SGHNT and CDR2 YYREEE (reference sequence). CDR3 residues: CASSKPQGGDTQYF. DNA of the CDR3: TGTGCCAGCAGCAAGCCACAGGGGGGGGATACGCAGTATTTT.

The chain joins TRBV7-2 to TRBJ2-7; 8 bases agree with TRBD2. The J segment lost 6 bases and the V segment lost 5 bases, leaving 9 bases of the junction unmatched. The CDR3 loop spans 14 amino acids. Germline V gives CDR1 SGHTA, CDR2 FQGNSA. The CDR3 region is CASSVRGLESEQYF. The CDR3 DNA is TGTGCCAGCAGCGTGAGGGGACTAGAATCCGAGCAGTACTTC.

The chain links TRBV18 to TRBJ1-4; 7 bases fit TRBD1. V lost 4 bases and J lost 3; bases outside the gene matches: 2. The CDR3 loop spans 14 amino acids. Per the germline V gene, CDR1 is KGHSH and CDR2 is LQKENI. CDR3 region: CASSLGTANEKLFF. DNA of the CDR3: TGTGCCAGCTCACTTGGGACAGCTAATGAAAAACTGTTTTTT.

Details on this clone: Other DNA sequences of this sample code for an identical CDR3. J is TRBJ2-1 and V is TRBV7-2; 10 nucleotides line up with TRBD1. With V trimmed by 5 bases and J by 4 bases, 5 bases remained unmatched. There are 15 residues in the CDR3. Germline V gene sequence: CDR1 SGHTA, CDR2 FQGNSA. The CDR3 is CASSPRTGGYNEQFF. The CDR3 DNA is TGTGCCAGCAGCCCGAGGACAGGGGGATACAATGAGCAGTTCTTC. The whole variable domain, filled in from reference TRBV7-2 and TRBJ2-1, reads GAGVSQSPSNKVTEKGKDVELRCDPISGHTALYWYRQSLGQGLEFLIYFQGNSAPDKSGLPSDRFSAERTGGSVSTLTIQRTQQEDSAVYLCASSPRTGGYNEQFFGPGTRLTVL.